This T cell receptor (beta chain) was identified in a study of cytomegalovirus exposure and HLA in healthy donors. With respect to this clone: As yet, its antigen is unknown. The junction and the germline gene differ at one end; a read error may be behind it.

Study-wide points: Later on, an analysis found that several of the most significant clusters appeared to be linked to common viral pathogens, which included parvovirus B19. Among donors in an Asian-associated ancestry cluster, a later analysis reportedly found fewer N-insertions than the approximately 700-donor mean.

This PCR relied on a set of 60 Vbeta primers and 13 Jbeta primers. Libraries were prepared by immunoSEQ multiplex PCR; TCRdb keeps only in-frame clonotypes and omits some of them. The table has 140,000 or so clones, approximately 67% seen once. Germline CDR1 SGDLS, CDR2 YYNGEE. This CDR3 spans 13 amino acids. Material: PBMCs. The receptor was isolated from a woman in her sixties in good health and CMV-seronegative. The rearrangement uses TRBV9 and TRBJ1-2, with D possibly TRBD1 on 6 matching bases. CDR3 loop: CARSVSGAHGYTF. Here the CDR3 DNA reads TGTGCCCGCAGCGTATCAGGGGCCCATGGCTACACCTTC. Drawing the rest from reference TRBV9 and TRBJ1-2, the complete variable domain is DSGVTQTPKHLITATGQRVTLRCSPRSGDLSVYWYQQSLDQGLQFLIQYYNGEERAKGNILERFSAQQFPDLHSELNLSSLELGDSALYFCARSVSGAHGYTFGSGTRLTVV.